One and the same sample provided the 4 T cell receptor beta chains below, sequenced in a study of blood T cell repertoires in COVID-19. Method: immunoSEQ multiplex PCR; TCRdb's copy keeps in-frame clones and lacks some. This sample has 200,000 to 250,000 clones; roughly 79% occur once, and the top ten carry roughly 8%. The sequenced sample consisted of peripheral blood. All receptors derive from an elderly woman with COVID-19, enrolled during active disease.

The chain uses TRBV12-3 or TRBV12-4 and TRBJ1-1, with 7 bases that match TRBD1. Trimming at V came to 6 bases and at J to 5 bases, leaving 6 bases not matched to a gene. The CDR3 extends over 13 amino acids. The chain's CDR3 is CASRRTGETEAFF. The CDR3 DNA sequence: TGTGCCAGCAGGCGGACAGGAGAAACTGAAGCTTTCTTT.

The chain employs TRBV28 and TRBJ1-2; no clear D gene. The CDR3 sequence is 13 residues long. Germline assignment: CDR1 MDHEN and CDR2 SYDVKM. V lost 4 bases to trimming and J lost 10 bases, with 16 bases between them. The CDR3 loop reads CASSSGRLFDYTF. The CDR3 DNA is TGTGCCAGCAGTTCCGGTCGACTTTTTGACTACACCTTC.

The chain uses TRBV7-3 and TRBJ2-3; 10 bases match TRBD2. The germline V gene has CDR1 SGHTA and CDR2 FQGTGA. Trimming removed 5 bases from V and 6 bases from J; junction bases left unmatched: 8. The CDR3 is made up of 15 amino acids. The CDR3 spells CASSRGLADGDTQYF. The CDR3 DNA sequence: TGTGCCAGCAGCCGCGGACTAGCGGACGGGGATACGCAGTATTTT.

The gene calls are TRBV11-3 and TRBJ1-3; D ambiguous. Germline V lookup: CDR1 SGHNT, CDR2 YENEEA. The CDR3 length is 13 residues. V lost 3 bases and J lost 2, with 5 bases in between. CDR3 DNA sequence: TGTGCCAGCAGCTTCGGGGCTGGAAACACCATATATTTT. As protein: CASSFGAGNTIYF. Using reference TRBV11-3 and TRBJ1-3 for the parts outside the CDR3, the full variable domain is EAGVVQSPRYKIIEKKQPVAFWCNPISGHNTLYWYLQNLGQGPELLIRYENEEAVDDSQLPKDRFSAERLKGVDSTLKIQPAELGDSAVYLCASSFGAGNTIYFGEGSWLTVV.